The entry below gives a single T cell receptor (beta chain) sequence along with its context. Donors were grouped by their self-reported clinical history. What the recovered Cohort 3 donors had was two negative PCRs, clearance, or symptom resolution. Some clones are missing from TCRdb's copy, which holds only in-frame ones; the method was immunoSEQ multiplex PCR. The table has 180,000 or so clones, around 91% seen once. These data come from a study of blood T cell repertoires in COVID-19. The wider study: Acute and convalescent COVID-19 specimens originated in the United States, Italy and Spain. Sources were T cells, B-cell-depleted T cells, or PBMCs; the material itself was cDNA or gDNA.

This receptor was obtained from a woman aged 18-29 years who had recovered from COVID-19. The sequenced sample was PBMCs or T cells enriched from blood (not recorded which).

The CDR3 sequence: CAWGQGAETQYF. CDR3 bases: TGTGCCTGGGGACAGGGGGCGGAGACCCAGTACTTC. This chain uses TRBV30 with TRBJ2-5; 11 positions agree with TRBD1. CDR1 is GTSNPN and CDR2 is SVGIG in the germline V gene (reference sequence). The CDR3 runs 12 residues. The V and J ends lost 5 bases and 5 bases, in that order; junction bases with no gene match: 1.